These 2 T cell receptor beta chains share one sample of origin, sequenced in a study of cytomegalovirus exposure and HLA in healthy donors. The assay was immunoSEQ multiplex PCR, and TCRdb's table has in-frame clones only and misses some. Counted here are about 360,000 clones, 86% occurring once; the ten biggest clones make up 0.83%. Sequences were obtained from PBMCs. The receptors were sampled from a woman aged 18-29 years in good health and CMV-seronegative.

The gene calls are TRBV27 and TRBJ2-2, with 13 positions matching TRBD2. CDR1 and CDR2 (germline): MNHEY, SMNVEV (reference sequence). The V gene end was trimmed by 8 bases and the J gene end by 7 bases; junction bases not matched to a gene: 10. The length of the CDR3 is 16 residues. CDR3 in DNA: TGTGCCAGCCGGACTAGCGGGAGTGTTGGAGGCGGGGAGCTGTTTTTT. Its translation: CASRTSGSVGGGELFF.

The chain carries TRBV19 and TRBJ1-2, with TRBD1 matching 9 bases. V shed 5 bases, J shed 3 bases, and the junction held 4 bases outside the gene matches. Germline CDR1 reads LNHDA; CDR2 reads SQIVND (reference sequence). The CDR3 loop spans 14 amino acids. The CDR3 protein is CASSPWTGDYGYTF. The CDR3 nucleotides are TGTGCCAGTAGTCCCTGGACAGGGGACTATGGCTACACCTTC.